The next 17 T cell receptor beta chains were all read from a single sample in a study of T-cell reconstitution after alpha-beta-depleted transplantation in children. Unique molecular identifiers were built into the TCRbeta library. TCRdb ran MiXCR on the PCR reads and lists one entry per CDR3 protein. The repertoire holds about 980,000 distinct CDR3 sequences, around 30% seen once, with 28% in the top ten. The sample was PBMCs, mostly from graft donor cells, taken 360 days after TCRalphabeta/CD19-depleted stem cell transplant. The receptors stem from a boy in the first two years of life who had a stem cell transplant for SCID, so the T cells may come from the graft donor.

The rearrangement uses TRBV5-1 and TRBJ2-3; 10 bases are a match to TRBD2. V shed 1 base, J shed 2 bases, and the junction held 7 bases outside the gene matches. Per germline, CDR1 SGHRS and CDR2 YFSETQ. This CDR3 has 17 amino acids. The CDR3 DNA reads TGCGCCAGCAGCTTGTTGGTAGCGGGGGGATTCACAGATACGCAGTATTTT. As protein: CASSLLVAGGFTDTQYF.

This clonotype was detected once. The chain carries TRBV28 and TRBJ2-5; TRBD1 is a possible D gene (6 bases). V was cut by 4 bases and J by 1 base, with 10 bases left in between. The CDR3 spans 14 residues. Per the germline V gene, CDR1 is MDHEN and CDR2 is SYDVKM. The CDR3 nucleotides are TGTGCCAGCAGTTGGACAGCCACCCAAGAGACCCAGTACTTC. It encodes CASSWTATQETQYF. The full variable domain, rest sourced from reference TRBV28 and TRBJ2-5, is DVKVTQSSRYLVKRTGEKVFLECVQDMDHENMFWYRQDPGLGLRLIYFSYDVKMKEKGDIPEGYSVSREKKERFSLILESASTNQTSMYLCASSWTATQETQYFGPGTRLLVL.

This clonotype was recorded only once. The chain recombines TRBV13 with TRBJ1-1; D might be TRBD1 (5 bases). V gave up 5 bases and J gave up 7 bases, with 14 bases separating them. Germline values: CDR1 PRHDT, CDR2 FYEKMQ (reference sequence). The CDR3 runs to 13 residues. CDR3 DNA: TGTGCCAGCAGCCGTCCGATGGGGCGTGAAGCTTTCTTT. This sequence encodes CASSRPMGREAFF. The whole variable domain, filled in from reference TRBV13 and TRBJ1-1, reads AAGVIQSPRHLIKEKRETATLKCYPIPRHDTVYWYQQGPGQDPQFLISFYEKMQSDKGSIPDRFSAQQFSDYHSELNMSSLELGDSALYFCASSRPMGREAFFGQGTRLTVV.

V and J are TRBV5-1 and TRBJ2-6; TRBD1 matches at 8 bases. Losses at the gene ends were 4 bases for V and 0 bases for J; bases not matched to a gene: 9. Germline V gene sequence: CDR1 SGHRS, CDR2 YFSETQ. This CDR3 is 18 amino acids long. The CDR3 here is CASSPLRTGSSGANVLTF. CDR3 coding DNA: TGCGCCAGCAGCCCTCTTAGGACAGGGAGCTCTGGGGCCAACGTCCTGACTTTC.

At least ten counts were recorded for this clonotype. The chain carries TRBV5-1 and TRBJ2-3; TRBD2 matches 10 bases. V lost 2 bases, J lost 2 bases, and 2 bases stayed unmatched. Germline V gene lookup returns CDR1 SGHRS and CDR2 YFSETQ. This CDR3 is built from 15 residues. Here the CDR3 reads CASSFLAGVTDTQYF. CDR3 nucleotides: TGCGCCAGCAGCTTCCTAGCGGGGGTCACAGATACGCAGTATTTT.

J is TRBJ2-7 and V is TRBV25-1, with D tentatively TRBD1 (7 bases). Germline V CDR1 and CDR2: MGHDK, SYGVNS. This CDR3 is built from 17 residues. The germline V and J ends were trimmed by 3 bases and 3 bases, with 21 bases remaining between them. The DNA for the CDR3 is TGTGCCAGCAGTGATGGGGCCCTGGGGCAGGGGGGCTACGAGCAGTACTTC. Its translation: CASSDGALGQGGYEQYF.

This clonotype was seen more than once but under ten times. The V call is TRBV5-6, the J call TRBJ1-5; D gene ambiguous. V was pared by 0 bases and J by 7 bases, with 5 bases between. CDR3 length: 12 residues. Germline values: CDR1 SGHDT, CDR2 YYEEEE. In DNA, the CDR3 is TGTGCCAGCAGCTTGGCGTCCCAGCCCCAGCATTTT. This codes for CASSLASQPQHF. Combining the CDR3 with reference TRBV5-6 and TRBJ1-5 gives the whole variable domain DAGVTQSPTHLIKTRGQQVTLRCSPKSGHDTVSWYQQALGQGPQFIFQYYEEEERQRGNFPDRFSGHQFPNYSSELNVNALLLGDSALYLCASSLASQPQHFGDGTRLSIL.

The chain carries TRBV20-1 and TRBJ1-1; tentative D call: TRBD1 (5 bases). With 1 base removed from V and 2 bases from J, the gap between germline ends came to 8 bases. CDR1 is DFQATT, CDR2 SNEGSKA, per germline (reference sequence). CDR3 length: 13 residues. CDR3 sequence: CSARVRTNTEAFF. For the CDR3, the DNA is TGCAGTGCTAGAGTGAGGACAAACACTGAAGCTTTCTTT.

The V call is TRBV30, the J call TRBJ2-1; 7 bases are shared with TRBD2. The J segment lost 3 bases and the V segment lost 5 bases, leaving 10 bases of the junction unmatched. Germline lookup yields CDR1 GTSNPN and CDR2 SVGIG (reference sequence). This CDR3 has 15 residues. The CDR3 coding sequence is TGTGCCTGGCCCGACGGGGGGTCACACTACAATGAGCAGTTCTTC. Translation gives CAWPDGGSHYNEQFF. Combining the CDR3 with reference TRBV30 and TRBJ2-1 gives the whole variable domain SQTIHQWPATLVQPVGSPLSLECTVEGTSNPNLYWYRQAAGRGLQLLFYSVGIGQISSEVPQNLSASRPQDRQFILSSKKLLLSDSGFYLCAWPDGGSHYNEQFFGPGTRLTVL.

The J gene is TRBJ2-7, the V gene TRBV12-3 or TRBV12-4, with 11 bases lining up with TRBD2. The length of the CDR3 is 14 residues. The junction had 6 bases not matched to a gene; V was cut back by 2 bases and J by 9 bases. The CDR3 here is CASSLIAGGPRQYF. For the CDR3, the DNA is TGTGCCAGCAGTTTAATAGCGGGGGGGCCTCGGCAGTACTTC.

This chain connects TRBV7-9 to TRBJ2-5; TRBD1 aligns across 7 bases. The CDR3 has 16 amino acids. V dropped 8 bases and J dropped 4; count of bases not matched to a gene: 16. Per germline, CDR1 SEHNR and CDR2 FQNEAQ (reference sequence). The CDR3 is CASAVGPSGGGETQYF. The DNA for the CDR3 is TGTGCCAGCGCAGTTGGGCCATCAGGGGGTGGAGAGACCCAGTACTTC. Filled out from reference TRBV7-9 and TRBJ2-5, the complete variable domain reads DTGVSQNPRHKITKRGQNVTFRCDPISEHNRLYWYRQTLGQGPEFLTYFQNEAQLEKSRLLSDRFSAERPKGSFSTLEIQRTEQGDSAMYLCASAVGPSGGGETQYFGPGTRLLVL.

V and J are TRBV7-9 and TRBJ2-5, with TRBD2 matching 13 bases. V lost 4 bases, J lost 5 bases, and 4 bases stayed unmatched. Germline CDR1 SEHNR, CDR2 FQNEAQ (reference sequence). There are 15 residues in the CDR3. This CDR3 is CASSSGTSGMETQYF. The DNA of the CDR3 is TGTGCCAGCAGCTCCGGGACTAGCGGGATGGAGACCCAGTACTTC. Complete variable domain (other parts from reference TRBV7-9 and TRBJ2-5): DTGVSQNPRHKITKRGQNVTFRCDPISEHNRLYWYRQTLGQGPEFLTYFQNEAQLEKSRLLSDRFSAERPKGSFSTLEIQRTEQGDSAMYLCASSSGTSGMETQYFGPGTRLLVL.

This chain links TRBV12-3 or TRBV12-4 with TRBJ2-7; TRBD2 agrees at 7 bases. This CDR3 comprises 16 residues. The V segment lost 5 bases and the J segment 3 bases; nucleotides outside the gene matches: 13. CDR3 DNA: TGTGCCAGCAGTCCCAGGACCGGAGGGGACTACTACGAGCAGTACTTC. Its translation is CASSPRTGGDYYEQYF.

The chain links TRBV20-1 to TRBJ2-5, with D maybe TRBD2 (6 bases). This CDR3 has 14 residues. Germline V gene data show CDR1 as DFQATT and CDR2 as SNEGSKA (reference sequence). The germline V and J ends were trimmed by 5 bases and 2 bases, with 15 bases remaining between them. CDR3 region: CSAPAGFSQETQYF. The CDR3 DNA reads as TGCAGTGCTCCGGCGGGGTTTTCACAAGAGACCCAGTACTTC.

This clonotype was counted only a few times. The V and J genes are TRBV28 and TRBJ2-7, with TRBD1 matching over 7 bases. Trimming removed 3 bases from V and 4 bases from J; junction bases left unmatched: 9. The germline V gene has CDR1 MDHEN and CDR2 SYDVKM. This CDR3 has 15 amino acids. The CDR3 DNA sequence: TGTGCCAGCAGTTTCAGGGGGATAAGAAGGTACGAGCAGTACTTC. Translation gives CASSFRGIRRYEQYF.

This clonotype was seen only a few times. The chain recombines TRBV5-1 with TRBJ1-1, with D unclear. Germline V CDR1 and CDR2: SGHRS, YFSETQ. V was shortened by 0 bases and J by 5 bases, with 8 bases between the two germline ends. This CDR3 has 13 amino acids. The CDR3 spells CASSLDSWTEAFF. The CDR3 DNA reads TGCGCCAGCAGCTTGGACAGTTGGACTGAAGCTTTCTTT.

This clonotype was detected only a few times. The V and J genes are TRBV11-2 and TRBJ1-4, with D hard to call. This CDR3 region has 14 residues. V was shortened by 5 bases and J by 8 bases, with 15 bases between the two germline ends. Germline V gene data show CDR1 as SGHAT and CDR2 as FQNNGV. CDR3 nucleotides: TGTGCCAGCAGCCAAGCAGTGGTAGGGGAAAAACTGTTTTTT. Translated, it gives CASSQAVVGEKLFF.